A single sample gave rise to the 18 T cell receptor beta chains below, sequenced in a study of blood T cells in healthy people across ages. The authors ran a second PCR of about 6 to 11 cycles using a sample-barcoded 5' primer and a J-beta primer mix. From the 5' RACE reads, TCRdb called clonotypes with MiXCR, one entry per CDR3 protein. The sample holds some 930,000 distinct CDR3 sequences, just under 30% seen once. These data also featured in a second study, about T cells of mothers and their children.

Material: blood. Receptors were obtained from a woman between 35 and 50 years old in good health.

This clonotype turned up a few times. The CDR3 sequence: CASRPDIYNYEQYF. In DNA form, the CDR3 reads TGTGCCAGCAGACCGGACATCTATAACTACGAGCAGTACTTC. The gene calls are TRBV27 and TRBJ2-7; D may be TRBD1 (5 bases). The germline V and J ends were trimmed by 6 bases and 3 bases, with 15 bases remaining between them. From germline, CDR1 is MNHEY and CDR2 SMNVEV (reference sequence). The CDR3 is made up of 14 amino acids.

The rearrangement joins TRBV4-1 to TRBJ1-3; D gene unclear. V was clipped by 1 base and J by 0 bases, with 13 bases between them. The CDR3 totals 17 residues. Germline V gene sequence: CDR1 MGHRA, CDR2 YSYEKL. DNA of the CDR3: TGCGCCAGCAGCCAAGGAAGTAAGCTAGGCTCTGGAAACACCATATATTTT. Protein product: CASSQGSKLGSGNTIYF.

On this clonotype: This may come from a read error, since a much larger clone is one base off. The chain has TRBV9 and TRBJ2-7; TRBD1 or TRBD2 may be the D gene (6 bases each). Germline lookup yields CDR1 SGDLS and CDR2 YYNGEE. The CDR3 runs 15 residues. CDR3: CACSVTSGASYEQYF. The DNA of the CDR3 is TGTGCCTGCAGCGTAACGTCGGGGGCATCCTACGAGCAGTACTTC. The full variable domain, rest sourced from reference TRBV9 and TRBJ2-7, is DSGVTQTPKHLITATGQRVTLRCSPRSGDLSVYWYQQSLDQGLQFLIQYYNGEERAKGNILERFSAQQFPDLHSELNLSSLELGDSALYFCACSVTSGASYEQYFGPGTRLTVT.

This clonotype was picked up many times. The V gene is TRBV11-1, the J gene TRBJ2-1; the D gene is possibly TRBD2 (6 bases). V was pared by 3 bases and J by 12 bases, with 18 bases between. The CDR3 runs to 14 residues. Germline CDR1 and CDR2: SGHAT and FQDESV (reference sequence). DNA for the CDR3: TGTGCCAGCAGCTTTAGCGGTAGTTCGAGAGGGCAGTTCTTC. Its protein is CASSFSGSSRGQFF.

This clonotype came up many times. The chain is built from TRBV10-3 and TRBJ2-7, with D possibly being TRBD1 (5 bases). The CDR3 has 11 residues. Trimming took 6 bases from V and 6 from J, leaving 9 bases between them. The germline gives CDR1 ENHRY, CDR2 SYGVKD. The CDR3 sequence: CAIRDMFEQYF. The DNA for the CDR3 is TGTGCCATCAGGGACATGTTCGAGCAGTACTTC.

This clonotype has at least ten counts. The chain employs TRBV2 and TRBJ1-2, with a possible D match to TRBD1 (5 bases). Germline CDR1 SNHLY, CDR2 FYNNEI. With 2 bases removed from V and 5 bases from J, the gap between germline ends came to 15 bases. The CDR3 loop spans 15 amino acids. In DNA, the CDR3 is TGTGCCAGCAGTGAATTCTCTAGGCAGGGATATGGCTACACCTTC. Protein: CASSEFSRQGYGYTF.

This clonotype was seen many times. The CDR3 sequence: CASSSVGTGTYEQYF. DNA for the CDR3: TGTGCCAGCAGTTCTGTCGGGACAGGCACCTACGAGCAGTACTTC. The chain uses TRBV28 and TRBJ2-7, with 8 bases fitting TRBD1. After removal of 4 bases from V and 2 bases from J, the junction contained 7 bases not matched to a gene. Germline values: CDR1 MDHEN, CDR2 SYDVKM. The CDR3 is 15 amino acids. Combining the CDR3 with reference TRBV28 and TRBJ2-7 gives the whole variable domain DVKVTQSSRYLVKRTGEKVFLECVQDMDHENMFWYRQDPGLGLRLIYFSYDVKMKEKGDIPEGYSVSREKKERFSLILESASTNQTSMYLCASSSVGTGTYEQYFGPGTRLTVT.

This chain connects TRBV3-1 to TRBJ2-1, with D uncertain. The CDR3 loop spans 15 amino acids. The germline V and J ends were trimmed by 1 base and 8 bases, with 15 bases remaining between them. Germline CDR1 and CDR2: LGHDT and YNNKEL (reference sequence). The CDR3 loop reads CASSQGMGPNDEQFF. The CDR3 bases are TGTGCCAGCAGCCAAGGTATGGGCCCTAACGATGAGCAGTTCTTC.

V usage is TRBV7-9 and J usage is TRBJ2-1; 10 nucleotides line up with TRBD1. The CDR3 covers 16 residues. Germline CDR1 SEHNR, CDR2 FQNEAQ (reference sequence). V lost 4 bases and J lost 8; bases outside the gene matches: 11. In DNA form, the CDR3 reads TGTGCCAGCAGCTCTAAGACCGGGACAGGGGTTGATGAGCAGTTCTTC. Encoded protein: CASSSKTGTGVDEQFF. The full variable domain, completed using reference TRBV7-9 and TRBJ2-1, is DTGVSQNPRHKITKRGQNVTFRCDPISEHNRLYWYRQTLGQGPEFLTYFQNEAQLEKSRLLSDRFSAERPKGSFSTLEIQRTEQGDSAMYLCASSSKTGTGVDEQFFGPGTRLTVL.

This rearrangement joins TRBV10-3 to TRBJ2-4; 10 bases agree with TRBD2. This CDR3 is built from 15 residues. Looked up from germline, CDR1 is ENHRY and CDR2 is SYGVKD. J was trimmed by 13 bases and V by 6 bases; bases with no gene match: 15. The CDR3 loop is CAISGLAGAYNEQYF. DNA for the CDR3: TGTGCCATCAGCGGTCTAGCGGGGGCTTACAATGAGCAGTACTTC.

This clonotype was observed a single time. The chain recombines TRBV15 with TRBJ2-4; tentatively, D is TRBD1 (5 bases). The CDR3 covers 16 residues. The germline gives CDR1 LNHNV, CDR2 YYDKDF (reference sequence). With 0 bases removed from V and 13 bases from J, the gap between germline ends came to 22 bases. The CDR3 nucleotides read TGTGCCACCAGCAGAGATTCCTTCATGACAGACCATGAGCAGTACTTC. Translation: CATSRDSFMTDHEQYF.

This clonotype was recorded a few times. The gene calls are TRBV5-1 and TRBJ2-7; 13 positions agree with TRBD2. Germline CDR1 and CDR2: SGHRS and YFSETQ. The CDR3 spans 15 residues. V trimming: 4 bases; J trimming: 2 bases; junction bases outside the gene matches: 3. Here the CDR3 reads CASSGTSGKTYEQYF. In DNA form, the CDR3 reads TGCGCCAGCAGCGGGACTAGCGGGAAGACCTACGAGCAGTACTTC.

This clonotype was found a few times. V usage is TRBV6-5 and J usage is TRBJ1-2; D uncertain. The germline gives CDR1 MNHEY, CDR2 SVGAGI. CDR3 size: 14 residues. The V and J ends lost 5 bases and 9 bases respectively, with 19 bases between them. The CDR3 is CASSPQTQLTSYTF. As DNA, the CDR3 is TGTGCCAGCAGTCCTCAGACCCAGCTGACGAGCTACACCTTC.

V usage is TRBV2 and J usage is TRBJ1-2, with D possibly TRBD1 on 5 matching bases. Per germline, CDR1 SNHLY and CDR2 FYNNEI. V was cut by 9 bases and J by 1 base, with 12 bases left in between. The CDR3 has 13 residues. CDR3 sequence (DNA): TGTGCCAGTACAGGACACCTTAACTATGGCTACACCTTC. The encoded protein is CASTGHLNYGYTF.

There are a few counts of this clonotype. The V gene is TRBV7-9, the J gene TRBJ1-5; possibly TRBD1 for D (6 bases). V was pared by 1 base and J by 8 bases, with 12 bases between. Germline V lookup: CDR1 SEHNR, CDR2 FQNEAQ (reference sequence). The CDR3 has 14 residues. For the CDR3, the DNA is TGTGCCAGCAGCTTAGTGGGGGCCACGGAGCCCCAGCATTTT. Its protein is CASSLVGATEPQHF.

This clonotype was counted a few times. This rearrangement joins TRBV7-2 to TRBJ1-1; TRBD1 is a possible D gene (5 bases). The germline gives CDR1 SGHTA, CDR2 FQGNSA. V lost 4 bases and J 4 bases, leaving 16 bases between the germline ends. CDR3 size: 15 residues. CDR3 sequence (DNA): TGTGCCAGCAGCTCTGCCAGGGAGTCTAGCACTGAAGCTTTCTTT. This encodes CASSSARESSTEAFF.

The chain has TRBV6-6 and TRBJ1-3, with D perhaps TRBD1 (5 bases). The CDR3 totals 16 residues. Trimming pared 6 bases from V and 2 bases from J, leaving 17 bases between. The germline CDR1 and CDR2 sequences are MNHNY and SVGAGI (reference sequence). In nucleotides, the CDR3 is TGTGCCAGCAGCCGACACGCCAGGGAGACTGGAAACACCATATATTTT. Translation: CASSRHARETGNTIYF.

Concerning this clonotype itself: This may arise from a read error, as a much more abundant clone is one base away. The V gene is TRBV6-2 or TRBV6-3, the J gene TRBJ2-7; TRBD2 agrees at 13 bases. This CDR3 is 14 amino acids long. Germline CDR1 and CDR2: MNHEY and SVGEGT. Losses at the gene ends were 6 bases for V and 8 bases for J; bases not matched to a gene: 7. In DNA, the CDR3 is TGTGCCAGCAGGGAACCGGGACTAGCGGGGAAGCAGTACTTC. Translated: CASREPGLAGKQYF.